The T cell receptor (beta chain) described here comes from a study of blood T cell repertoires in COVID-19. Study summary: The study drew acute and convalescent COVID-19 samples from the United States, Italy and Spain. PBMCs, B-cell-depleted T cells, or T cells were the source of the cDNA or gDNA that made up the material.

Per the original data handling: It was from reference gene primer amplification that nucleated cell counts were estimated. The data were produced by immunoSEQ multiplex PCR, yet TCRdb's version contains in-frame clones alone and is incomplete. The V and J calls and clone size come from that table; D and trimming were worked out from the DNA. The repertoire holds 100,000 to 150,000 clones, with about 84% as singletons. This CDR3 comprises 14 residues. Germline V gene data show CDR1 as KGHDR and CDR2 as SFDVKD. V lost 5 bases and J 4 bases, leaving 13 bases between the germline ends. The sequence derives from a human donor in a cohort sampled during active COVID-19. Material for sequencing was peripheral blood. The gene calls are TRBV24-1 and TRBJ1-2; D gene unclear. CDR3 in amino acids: CATSANRDSYGYTF. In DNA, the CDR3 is TGTGCCACCAGTGCGAACAGAGATTCCTATGGCTACACCTTC.